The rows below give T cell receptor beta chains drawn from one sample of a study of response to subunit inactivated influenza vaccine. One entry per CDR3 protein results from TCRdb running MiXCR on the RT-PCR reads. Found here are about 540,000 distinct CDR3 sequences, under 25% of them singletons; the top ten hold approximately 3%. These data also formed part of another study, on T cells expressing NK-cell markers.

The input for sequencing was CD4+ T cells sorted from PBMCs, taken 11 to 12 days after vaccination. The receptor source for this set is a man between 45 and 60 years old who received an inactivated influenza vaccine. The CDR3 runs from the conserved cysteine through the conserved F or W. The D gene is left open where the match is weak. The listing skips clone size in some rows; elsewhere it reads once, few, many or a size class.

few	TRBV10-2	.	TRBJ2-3	TGCGCCAGCAGTCTCGGGGGCCACCGCACAGATACGCAGTATTTT	CASSLGGHRTDTQYF
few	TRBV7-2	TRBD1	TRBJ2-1	TGTGCCAGCAGCTTAGTTACAGGGGGCTCCTACAATGAGCAGTTCTTC	CASSLVTGGSYNEQFF
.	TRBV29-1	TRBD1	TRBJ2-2	TGCAGCGCCACACAGGGGGCTGGGGAGCTGTTTTTT	CSATQGAGELFF
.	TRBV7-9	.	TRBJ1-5	TGTGCCAGCAGCTTATTTGGAAATCAGCCCCAGCATTTT	CASSLFGNQPQHF
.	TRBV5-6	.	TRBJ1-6	TGTGCCAGCAGCCTTCCAGGGGCCTCCGGATGGAATTCACCCCTCCACTTT	CASSLPGASGWNSPLHF
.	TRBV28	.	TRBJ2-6	TGTGCCAGCAGTTCGGTCAGGGCTGGGGCCAACGTCCTGACTTTC	CASSSVRAGANVLTF
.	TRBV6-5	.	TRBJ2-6	TGTGCCAGCAGTTACTCCCGGGACACGGGGAGTGGGGCCAACGTCCTGACTTTC	CASSYSRDTGSGANVLTF
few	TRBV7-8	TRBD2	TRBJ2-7	TGTGCCAGCAGCTTACCCCCTGGCCTAGCGGGAGGCGAGCAGTACTTC	CASSLPPGLAGGEQYF
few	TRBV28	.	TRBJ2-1	TGTGCCAGCATTTCCCCGGGAACAAACAATGAGCAGTTCTTC	CASISPGTNNEQFF
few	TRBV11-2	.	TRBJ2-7	TGTGCCAGCAGCTTAGTTTTCAACTACGAGCAGTACTTC	CASSLVFNYEQYF
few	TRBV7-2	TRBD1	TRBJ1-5	TGTGCCAGCAGCTTTGGGACAGGTAGCAATCAGCCCCAGCATTTT	CASSFGTGSNQPQHF
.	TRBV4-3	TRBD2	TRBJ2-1	TGCGCCAGCAGCCAAGCGACGGGAGGGCCAGACAATGAGCAGTTCTTC	CASSQATGGPDNEQFF
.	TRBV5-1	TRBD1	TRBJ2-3	TGCGCCAGCAGCTCCGGACAGGGGACGCAGTATTTT	CASSSGQGTQYF